This section outlines one TCR beta chain sequence together with its context. This clonotype was counted only a few times. The antigen this receptor binds is unknown. An end of the junction does not agree with germline; a read error may underlie this. This sample was taken from a study of blood T cells in healthy people across ages (dated by TCRdb to the mid-2010s). Study-level background: Template switching captured roughly one uniquely barcoded TCR beta cDNA molecule per two T cells in model experiments. The study measured age-related changes in TCR beta repertoire diversity using deep sequencing normalized with unique cDNA molecular identifiers. Donors were grouped into four age groups: young (average approximately 15 years), middle-aged (39), aged (roughly 62) and long-lived (approximately 78). Donors of different ages were randomly distributed across sequencing lanes to avoid experimental bias. The study analyzed two additional independent replicas of 1 million unique cDNA reads from the same blood draw for two donors, one aged 18 to 29 and one aged 80 or older. Overall study outcomes, separate from this receptor: Observed TCR beta diversity correlated strongly with the percentage of naive T cells measured by flow cytometry. Conclusive comparison of naive and antigen-experienced compartments was prevented by the profiling of bulk unsorted PBMCs. Observed TCR beta diversity per million T cells fell roughly linearly with age, and a significant reduction was already apparent by age around 44. Compared with the aged group, the long-lived group had more naive CD4+ T cells, fewer expanded clones and increased TCR diversity, suggesting age selection. The CMV infection status of donors was not known, potentially confounding age-related changes in expanded clonotypes. Total diversity estimates from one million sequenced T cells were considered lower bounds and underestimates.

The method behind the library was 5' RACE. Sequencing instrument: Illumina HiSeq 2500. A second about 6 to 11 cycle PCR used a sample-barcoded 5' primer and a J-beta primer mix. Each TCR beta cDNA molecule received a unique molecular identifier from a template-switch 5' adaptor carrying 12 random nucleotides. Each sample yielded at least 2.5 million CDR3-containing paired-end reads. First-strand cDNA was synthesized from all RNA with the Mint cDNA synthesis kit, primed by a TRBC-specific oligonucleotide. All cDNA was treated with uracil-DNA glycosylase and then went through a first 18-cycle PCR with the universal primers M1SS and BC2_uni_R. As for the authors' bioinformatics: For normalization, 1 million high-quality reads were randomly selected from each sample, with every read carrying a distinct molecular identifier. Reads with shared molecular identifiers were discarded instead of being binned into consensus sequences. MiTCR, set to a Q25 quality threshold and the strictest error-elimination algorithm, was used for CDR3 identification, clonotype clustering and error correction. A nonparametric unseen species model with Euler transformation was used to estimate lower-bound total TCR beta diversity. The public reads were run again by TCRdb, first through fastp at Q25 and then through MiXCR, and only productive beta chains were kept. Merged by CDR3 protein, the rows form single entries marked with the most common genes and DNA. These V and J calls derive from TCRdb rather than the authors' analysis. This sample lists hundreds of thousands of distinct CDR3 sequences; roughly half were detected once. Jointly, the top ten make up about 13% of the sample.

The donors were a few dozen Caucasian individuals from Russia, aged 6 to 90 years, who were systemically healthy. Each donor gave about 9.7 milliliters of peripheral blood, drawn into EDTA-treated Vacutainer tubes. PBMCs were isolated by Ficoll-Paque density-gradient centrifugation, with at least 6 million obtained per sample. Total RNA, at least 6 micrograms per sample, was extracted from PBMCs with Trizol reagent. For every donor, an aliquot of PBMCs went through flow cytometry to measure the percentages of naive CD45RAhigh/CD27high T cells. The CDR3, cysteine through phenylalanine, is 17 amino acids long. Of all the DNA, just the CDR3 is kept, 51 bases in frame from base 1. From a lookup of the germline V gene (reference sequence), CDR1 and CDR2 are SEHNR and FQNEAQ.

The sample consisted of blood. The chain links TRBV7-9 with TRBJ1-2, with a weak D call of TRBD1 (6 bases match). The sequence was collected from a woman of 80 years or more in good health. The CDR3 here reads CASTLSGGGPSNYGYTF. The nucleotide sequence reads as follows: TGTGCCAGCACCTTAAGTGGGGGCGGCCCATCTAACTATGGCTACACCTTC.